These T cell receptor beta chains were read from a single sample in a study of read filtering for tumor transcriptome and immune sequencing. TCRdb used MiXCR to reprocess the reads, holding one entry per CDR3 protein. Among 40,000 or so distinct CDR3 sequences listed, approximately 15% were seen once. The sample consisted of a population of CD138-negative cells sorted from bone marrow. Receptors were obtained from a donor aged 40 or over with multiple myeloma. The CDR3 runs from the conserved cysteine through the conserved F or W. Fields, in order: V gene, D gene, clone size, J gene, CDR3 protein, CDR3 DNA. A D gene is named only where the DNA matches it firmly. Only part of the rows carry a size: once, few, many, or a class if the clone is expanded.

TRBV29-1	TRBD2	many	TRBJ2-1	CSGGAGPDNEQFF	TGCAGCGGGGGAGCGGGACCCGACAATGAGCAGTTCTTC
TRBV25-1	NA	many	TRBJ2-4	CASSEAGTLAKNIQYF	TGTGCCAGCAGTGAAGCCGGGACATTAGCCAAAAACATTCAGTACTTC
TRBV5-1	NA	NA	TRBJ1-5	CASSLTGTGNQPQHF	TGCGCCAGCAGCTTGACAGGGACGGGCAATCAGCCCCAGCATTTT
TRBV7-2	NA	many	TRBJ2-5	CASSLGSETQYF	TGTGCCAGCAGCTTAGGATCGGAGACCCAGTACTTC
TRBV30	NA	many	TRBJ2-4	CAWMRGNPTGRNIQYF	TGTGCCTGGATGCGGGGAAATCCCACTGGGCGGAACATTCAGTACTTC
TRBV18	NA	many	TRBJ1-1	CASSSGYRNTEAFF	TGTGCCAGCTCTTCGGGTTACCGGAACACTGAAGCTTTCTTT
TRBV6-6	NA	many	TRBJ2-3	CASSSFLTDTQYF	TGTGCCAGCAGTTCTTTTCTTACAGATACGCAGTATTTT
TRBV19	NA	NA	TRBJ2-7	CASSMTGYEQYF	TGTGCCAGTAGTATGACGGGTTACGAGCAGTACTTC
TRBV5-1	NA	many	TRBJ2-3	CASSLDPSSTDTQYF	TGCGCCAGCAGCTTGGATCCCTCTAGCACAGATACGCAGTATTTT
TRBV6-5	NA	NA	TRBJ1-5	CASRTGSQPQHF	TGTGCCAGCAGAACAGGTTCTCAGCCCCAGCATTTT
TRBV5-8	TRBD2	NA	TRBJ2-2	CASSLVLAGPTGELFF	TGTGCCAGCAGCTTGGTCCTAGCGGGACCCACCGGGGAGCTGTTTTTT
TRBV3-1	TRBD2	many	TRBJ2-1	CASSQDAGGPRKQFF	TGTGCCAGCAGCCAAGATGCGGGAGGGCCGAGAAAGCAGTTCTTC
TRBV7-9	NA	many	TRBJ2-5	CASSLVGETQYF	TGTGCCAGCAGCTTAGTAGGAGAGACCCAGTACTTC
TRBV4-2	NA	many	TRBJ2-1	CASSQEGLSSYNEQFF	TGTGCCAGCAGCCAAGAGGGACTTAGCTCCTACAATGAGCAGTTCTTC
TRBV7-2	TRBD1	many	TRBJ1-2	CASSFGDRRPANYGYTF	TGTGCCAGCAGCTTTGGGGACAGACGCCCGGCTAACTATGGCTACACCTTC
TRBV6-2/TRBV6-3	NA	few	TRBJ1-2	CASSSPSGTDYGYTF	TGTGCCAGCAGTTCACCCTCCGGGACTGACTATGGCTACACCTTC
TRBV6-6	TRBD1	many	TRBJ1-5	CASSYKGGQAPNQPQHF	TGTGCCAGCAGTTACAAAGGCGGACAGGCCCCTAATCAGCCCCAGCATTTT
TRBV11-2	TRBD1	many	TRBJ1-3	CASSPRGGVSGNTIYF	TGTGCCAGCAGCCCCAGGGGGGGTGTGTCTGGAAACACCATATATTTT
TRBV3-1	NA	many	TRBJ2-5	CASSQDPNSETQYF	TGTGCCAGCAGCCAAGATCCGAACTCGGAGACCCAGTACTTC
TRBV12-3/TRBV12-4	NA	medium-sized	TRBJ2-3	CASSLKDTQYF	TGTGCCAGCAGTTTAAAAGATACGCAGTATTTT
TRBV27	TRBD1	many	TRBJ1-5	CASGILQGAAAQPQHF	TGTGCCAGCGGAATACTACAGGGGGCCGCGGCTCAGCCCCAGCATTTT
TRBV3-1	TRBD2	many	TRBJ2-1	CASSLTSGGIEQFF	TGTGCCAGCAGCCTGACTAGCGGGGGGATTGAGCAGTTCTTC